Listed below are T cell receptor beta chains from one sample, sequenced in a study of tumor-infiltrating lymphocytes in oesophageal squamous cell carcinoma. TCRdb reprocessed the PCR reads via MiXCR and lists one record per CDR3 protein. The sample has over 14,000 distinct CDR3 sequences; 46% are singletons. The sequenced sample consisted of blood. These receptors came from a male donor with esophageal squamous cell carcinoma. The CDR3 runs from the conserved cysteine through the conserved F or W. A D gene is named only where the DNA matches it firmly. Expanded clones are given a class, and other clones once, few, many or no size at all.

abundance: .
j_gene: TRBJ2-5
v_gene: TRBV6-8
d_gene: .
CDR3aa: CASSYPGDGKETQYF
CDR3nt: TGTGCCAGCAGTTACCCCGGGGACGGCAAAGAGACCCAGTACTTC

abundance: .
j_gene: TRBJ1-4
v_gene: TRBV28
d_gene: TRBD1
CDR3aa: CASSWTGSREKLFF
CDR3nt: TGTGCCAGCAGTTGGACAGGGTCACGTGAAAAACTGTTTTTT

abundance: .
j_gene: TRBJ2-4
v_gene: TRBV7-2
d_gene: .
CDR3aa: CASSLAGGGEKNIQYF
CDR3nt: TGTGCCAGCAGCTTAGCAGGGGGCGGGGAGAAAAACATTCAGTACTTC

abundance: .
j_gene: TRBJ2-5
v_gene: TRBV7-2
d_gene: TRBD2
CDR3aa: CASSLAASGQETQYF
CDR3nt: TGTGCCAGCAGCTTAGCGGCTAGCGGCCAAGAGACCCAGTACTTC

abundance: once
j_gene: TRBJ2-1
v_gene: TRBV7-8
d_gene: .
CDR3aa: CASSLARYNEQFF
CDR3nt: TGTGCCAGCAGCTTAGCACGGTACAATGAGCAGTTCTTC

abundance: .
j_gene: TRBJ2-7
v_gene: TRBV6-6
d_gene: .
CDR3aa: CASSLLSGTHYEQYF
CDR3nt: TGTGCCAGCAGCTTACTTTCCGGGACGCACTACGAGCAGTACTTC

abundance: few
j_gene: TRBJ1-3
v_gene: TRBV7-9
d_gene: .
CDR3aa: CASSFSAAYSSGNTIYF
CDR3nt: TGTGCCAGCAGCTTTTCGGCAGCTTACAGCTCTGGAAACACCATATATTTT

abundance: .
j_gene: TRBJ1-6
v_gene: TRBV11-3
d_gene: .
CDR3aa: CASSLDGVAYNSPLHF
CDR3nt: TGTGCCAGCAGCTTAGACGGGGTGGCCTATAATTCACCCCTCCACTTT

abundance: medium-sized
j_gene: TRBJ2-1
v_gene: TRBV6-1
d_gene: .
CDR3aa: CASRGTYNEQFF
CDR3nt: TGTGCCAGCAGGGGGACATACAATGAGCAGTTCTTC

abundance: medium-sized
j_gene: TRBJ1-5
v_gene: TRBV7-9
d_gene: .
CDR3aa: CASSLGTQPQHF
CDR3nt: TGTGCCAGCAGCTTGGGGACTCAGCCCCAGCATTTT

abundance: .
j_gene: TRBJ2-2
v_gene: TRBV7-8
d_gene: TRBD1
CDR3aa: CASSPRTGRTTGELFF
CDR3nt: TGTGCCAGCAGCCCGCGGACAGGGCGGACCACCGGGGAGCTGTTTTTT

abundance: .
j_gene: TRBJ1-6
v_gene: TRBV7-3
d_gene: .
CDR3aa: CASSEGPFGASPLHF
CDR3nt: TGTGCCAGCAGCGAGGGCCCTTTCGGCGCTTCACCCCTCCACTTT

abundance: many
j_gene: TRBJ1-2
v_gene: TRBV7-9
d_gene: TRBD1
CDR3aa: CASSLKDRSYGYTF
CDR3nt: TGTGCCAGCAGCTTAAAGGACAGGTCCTATGGCTACACCTTC

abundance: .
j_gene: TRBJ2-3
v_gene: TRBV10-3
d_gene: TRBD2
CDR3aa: CAISQLAGGDTQYF
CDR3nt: TGTGCCATCAGCCAACTAGCGGGAGGAGATACGCAGTATTTT

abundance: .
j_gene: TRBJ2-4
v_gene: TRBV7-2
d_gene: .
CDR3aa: CASSLVGAGQYF
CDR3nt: TGTGCCAGCAGCTTAGTTGGGGCCGGCCAGTACTTC

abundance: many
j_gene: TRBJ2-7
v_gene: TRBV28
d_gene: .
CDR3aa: CASSFKGVTSPLHF
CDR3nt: TGTGCCAGCAGTTTCAAGGGGGTAACCTCACCCCTCCACTTC

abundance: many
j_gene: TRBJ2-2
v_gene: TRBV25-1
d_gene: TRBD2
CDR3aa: CASTPTSGNTGELFF
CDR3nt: TGTGCCAGCACGCCTACTAGCGGGAACACCGGGGAGCTGTTTTTT

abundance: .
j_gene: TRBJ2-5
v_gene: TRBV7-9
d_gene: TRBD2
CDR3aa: CASSLRTSDPQETQYF
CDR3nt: TGTGCCAGCAGCTTGAGGACTAGCGACCCCCAAGAGACCCAGTACTTC

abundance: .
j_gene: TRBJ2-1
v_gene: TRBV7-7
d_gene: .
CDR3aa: CASSSTPGTYNEQFF
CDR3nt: TGTGCCAGCAGCTCGACGCCAGGGACCTACAATGAGCAGTTCTTC

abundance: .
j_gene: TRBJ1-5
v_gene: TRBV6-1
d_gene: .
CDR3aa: CASSPSGQDQPQHF
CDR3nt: TGTGCCAGCAGTCCGTCGGGCCAGGATCAGCCCCAGCATTTT

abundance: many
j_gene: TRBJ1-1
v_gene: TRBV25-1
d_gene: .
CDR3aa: CASSGIALSDAFRTEAFF
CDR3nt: TGTGCCAGCAGTGGAATTGCGCTTTCGGACGCTTTCCGGACTGAAGCTTTCTTT

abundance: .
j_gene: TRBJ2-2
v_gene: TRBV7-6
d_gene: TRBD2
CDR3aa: CASSATSGSNTGELFF
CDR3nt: TGTGCCAGCAGCGCGACTAGCGGGTCGAACACCGGGGAGCTGTTTTTT

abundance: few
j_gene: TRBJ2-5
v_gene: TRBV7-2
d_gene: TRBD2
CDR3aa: CASSFASGDIGQYF
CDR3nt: TGTGCCAGCAGCTTCGCTAGCGGGGATATAGGGCAGTACTTC

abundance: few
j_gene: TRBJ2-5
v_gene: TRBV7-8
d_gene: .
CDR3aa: CASSYRGRGAHEQYF
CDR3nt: TGTGCCAGCAGCTATCGGGGCAGAGGGGCACATGAGCAGTACTTC

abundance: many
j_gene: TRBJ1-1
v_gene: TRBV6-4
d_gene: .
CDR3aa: CASSPSQGNTEAFF
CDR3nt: TGTGCCAGCAGCCCATCGCAGGGGAACACTGAAGCTTTCTTT

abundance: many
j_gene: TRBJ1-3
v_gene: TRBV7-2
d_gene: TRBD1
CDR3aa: CASSLAPTGGRIGNTIYF
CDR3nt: TGTGCCAGCAGCTTAGCTCCGACAGGGGGCAGGATAGGAAACACCATATATTTT

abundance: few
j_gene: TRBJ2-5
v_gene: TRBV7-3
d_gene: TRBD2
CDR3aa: CASSLMGLAGGPETQYF
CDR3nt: TGTGCCAGCAGCTTAATGGGACTAGCGGGAGGGCCGGAGACCCAGTACTTC

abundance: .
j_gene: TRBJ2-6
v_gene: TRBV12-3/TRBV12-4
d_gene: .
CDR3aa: CASRHGVAGANVLTF
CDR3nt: TGTGCCAGCAGGCACGGGGTGGCAGGGGCCAACGTCCTGACTTTC

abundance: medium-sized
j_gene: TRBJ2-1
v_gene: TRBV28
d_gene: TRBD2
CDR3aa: CASNRDYSYNEQFF
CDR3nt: TGTGCCAGCAACCGGGACTACTCCTACAATGAGCAGTTCTTC

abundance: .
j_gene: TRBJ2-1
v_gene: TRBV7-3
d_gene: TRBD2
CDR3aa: CASSWVGASGRTNEQFF
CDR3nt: TGTGCCAGCAGCTGGGTAGGAGCTAGCGGGAGAACTAATGAGCAGTTCTTC

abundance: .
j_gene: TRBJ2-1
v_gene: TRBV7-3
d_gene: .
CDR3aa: CASSLKGGTSYNEQFF
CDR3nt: TGTGCCAGCAGCTTAAAGGGCGGGACCTCCTACAATGAGCAGTTCTTC

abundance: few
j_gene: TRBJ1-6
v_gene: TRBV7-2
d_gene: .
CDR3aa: CASSRSGSISSPLHF
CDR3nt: TGTGCCAGCAGCCGCTCCGGGAGTATTAGCTCACCCCTCCACTTT

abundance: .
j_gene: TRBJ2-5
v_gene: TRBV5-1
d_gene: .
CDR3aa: CASSVRMAGGEETQYF
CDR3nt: TGCGCCAGCAGCGTAAGGATGGCCGGGGGTGAAGAGACCCAGTACTTC

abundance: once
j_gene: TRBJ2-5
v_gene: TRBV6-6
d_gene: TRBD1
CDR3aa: CASSGSGTGQETQYF
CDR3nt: TGTGCCAGCAGTGGGTCCGGGACAGGCCAAGAGACCCAGTACTTC

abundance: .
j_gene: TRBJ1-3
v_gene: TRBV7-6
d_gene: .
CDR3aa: CASSLALGTAQGNTIYF
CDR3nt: TGTGCCAGCAGCTTAGCGCTCGGTACAGCTCAAGGAAACACCATATATTTT

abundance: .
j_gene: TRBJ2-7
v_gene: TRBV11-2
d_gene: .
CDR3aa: CASSFGPLDEQYF
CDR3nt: TGTGCCAGCAGCTTCGGACCACTAGACGAGCAGTACTTC

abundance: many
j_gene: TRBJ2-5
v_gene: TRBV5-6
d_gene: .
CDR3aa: CASSPGVGETQYF
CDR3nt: TGTGCCAGCAGCCCTGGGGTGGGCGAGACCCAGTACTTC

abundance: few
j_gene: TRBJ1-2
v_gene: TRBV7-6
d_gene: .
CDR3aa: CASSLAGYGYTF
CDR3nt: TGTGCCAGCAGCTTAGCCGGCTATGGCTACACCTTC

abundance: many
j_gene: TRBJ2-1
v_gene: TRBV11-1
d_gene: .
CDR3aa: CASSMQGIHEQFF
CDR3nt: TGTGCCAGCAGTATGCAGGGGATCCACGAGCAGTTCTTC

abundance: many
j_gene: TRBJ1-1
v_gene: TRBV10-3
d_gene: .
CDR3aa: CAIRRTGTSHTEAFF
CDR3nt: TGTGCCATCAGGAGAACCGGGACGAGCCACACTGAAGCTTTCTTT

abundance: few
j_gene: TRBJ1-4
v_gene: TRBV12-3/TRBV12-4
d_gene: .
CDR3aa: CASSSTWSVEKLFF
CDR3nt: TGTGCCAGCAGTTCAACCTGGTCAGTTGAAAAACTGTTTTTT

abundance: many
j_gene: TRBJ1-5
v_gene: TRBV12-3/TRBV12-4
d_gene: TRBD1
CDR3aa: CASSWDRIGDQPQHF
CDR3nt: TGTGCCAGCAGTTGGGACAGAATCGGGGATCAGCCCCAGCATTTT

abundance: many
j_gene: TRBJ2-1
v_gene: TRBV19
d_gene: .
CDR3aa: CASTPGTLNSERSYNEQFF
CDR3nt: TGTGCCAGTACCCCCGGGACACTAAATTCCGAGAGGTCCTACAATGAGCAGTTCTTC